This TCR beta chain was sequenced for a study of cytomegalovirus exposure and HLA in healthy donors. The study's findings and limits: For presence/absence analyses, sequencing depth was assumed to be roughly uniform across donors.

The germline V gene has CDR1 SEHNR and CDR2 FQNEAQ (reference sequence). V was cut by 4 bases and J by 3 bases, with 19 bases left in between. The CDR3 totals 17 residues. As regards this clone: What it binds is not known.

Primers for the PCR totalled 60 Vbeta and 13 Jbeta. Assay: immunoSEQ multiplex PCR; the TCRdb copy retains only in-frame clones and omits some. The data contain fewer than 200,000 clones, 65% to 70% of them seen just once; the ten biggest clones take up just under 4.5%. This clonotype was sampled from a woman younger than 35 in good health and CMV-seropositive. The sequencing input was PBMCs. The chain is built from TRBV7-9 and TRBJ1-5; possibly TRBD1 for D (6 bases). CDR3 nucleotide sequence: TGTGCCAGCAGCTCCGATTTATTCGGACAGTCCAATCAGCCCCAGCATTTT. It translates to CASSSDLFGQSNQPQHF.